The T cell receptor beta chain described here comes from a study of cytomegalovirus exposure and HLA in healthy donors. Study results and caveats: Accurate prediction of most subjects' HLA-A and HLA-B alleles from TCR beta sequences was reported. TCR beta chains associated with HLA were, in a later analysis, more clonally expanded than equally common others. Later work found that TCR association rates differed between HLA loci; DRB1 had the most and HLA-C the fewest. Judged likely to be a sequencing artifact was a cluster of highly shared sequence variants.

PCR amplification relied on 60 Vbeta primers (plus 13 Jbeta primers). Libraries were prepared by immunoSEQ multiplex PCR; TCRdb keeps only in-frame clonotypes and omits some of them. The data contain some 200,000 clones, roughly 88% of them singletons. This CDR3 is built from 14 residues. CDR1 is LNHDA, CDR2 SQIVND, per germline (reference sequence). The V and J ends lost 5 bases and 1 base respectively, with 11 bases between them. This clone appeared a single time. Its specificity is not known. Sequencing input: PBMCs. The chain recombines TRBV19 with TRBJ1-1; D gene ambiguous. This receptor was obtained from a boy aged 2 to 10 in good health and CMV-seronegative. The CDR3 nucleotides are TGTGCCAGTAGTGAATCTACAGCGAACACTGAAGCTTTCTTT. This codes for CASSESTANTEAFF.